A single sample gave rise to the 3 T cell receptor beta chains below, sequenced in a study of shared clonotypes between healthy human individuals. Clones were read by immunoSEQ multiplex PCR, and TCRdb kept only the in-frame ones, dropping some. The table lists about 480,000 clones, approximately 85% of them singletons. The sample was PBMCs. These receptors were collected from a woman between 35 and 50 years old in good health. Some clones in this sample may be carry-over from other donors' samples.

This chain joins TRBV7-9 and TRBJ2-1; D unresolved. V was trimmed by 11 bases and J by 7 bases, leaving 3 bases between them. Germline CDR1 SEHNR, CDR2 FQNEAQ (reference sequence). The CDR3 has 8 residues. DNA for the CDR3: TGTGCCGCAAATGAGCAGTTCTTC. This translates into CAANEQFF. Combining the CDR3 with reference TRBV7-9 and TRBJ2-1 gives the whole variable domain DTGVSQNPRHKITKRGQNVTFRCDPISEHNRLYWYRQTLGQGPEFLTYFQNEAQLEKSRLLSDRFSAERPKGSFSTLEIQRTEQGDSAMYLCAANEQFFGPGTRLTVL.

In its sample, this clone was seen a few times. The chain links TRBV29-1 to TRBJ1-1, with a tentative D call TRBD1 (6 bases). Germline lookup yields CDR1 SQVTM and CDR2 ANQGSEA. This CDR3 is built from 13 residues. Trimming cost V 4 bases and J 0 bases, with 9 bases left between them. CDR3 sequence: CSVVDRLNTEAFF. The DNA for the CDR3 is TGCAGCGTTGTAGACAGGTTGAACACTGAAGCTTTCTTT.

This chain connects TRBV10-1 to TRBJ1-1; no clear D. Germline V CDR1 and CDR2: WNHNN, SYGVQD (reference sequence). The CDR3 is 13 amino acids. V was pared by 7 bases and J by 0 bases, with 9 bases between. The CDR3 is CASKQSLNTEAFF. CDR3 DNA: TGCGCCAGCAAACAGAGCCTGAACACTGAAGCTTTCTTT.